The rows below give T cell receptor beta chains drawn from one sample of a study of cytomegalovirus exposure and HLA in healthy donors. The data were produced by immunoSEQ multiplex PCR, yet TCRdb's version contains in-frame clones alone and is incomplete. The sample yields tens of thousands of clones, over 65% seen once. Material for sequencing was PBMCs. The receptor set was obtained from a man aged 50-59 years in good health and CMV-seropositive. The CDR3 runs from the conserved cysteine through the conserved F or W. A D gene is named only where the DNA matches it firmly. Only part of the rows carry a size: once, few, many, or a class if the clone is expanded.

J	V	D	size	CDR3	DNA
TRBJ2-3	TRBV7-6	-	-	CASSRGPSGPTDTQYF	TGTGCCAGCAGCAGAGGCCCATCCGGCCCCACAGATACGCAGTATTTT
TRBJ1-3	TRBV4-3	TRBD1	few	CASSQQYGQASSGNTIYF	TGCGCCAGCAGCCAACAATACGGACAGGCGAGCTCTGGAAACACCATATATTTT
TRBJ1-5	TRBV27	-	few	CASSPQGQPQHF	TGTGCCAGCAGTCCCCAGGGGCAGCCCCAGCATTTT
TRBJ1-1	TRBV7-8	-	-	CASSGGWNEAFF	TGTGCCAGCAGTGGGGGCTGGAATGAAGCTTTCTTT
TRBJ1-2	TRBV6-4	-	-	CASSEGIGVYGYTF	TGTGCCAGCAGTGAGGGAATCGGGGTCTATGGCTACACCTTC
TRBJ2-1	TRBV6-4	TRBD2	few	CASSLTGTSGHNEQFF	TGTGCCAGCAGCTTAACCGGGACTAGCGGGCACAATGAGCAGTTCTTC
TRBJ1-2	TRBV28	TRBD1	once	CASRPLGQGVTGGGYTF	TGTGCCAGCAGGCCCCTAGGACAGGGCGTCACCGGTGGAGGCTACACCTTC
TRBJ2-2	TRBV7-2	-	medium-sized	CASSLVGGTGELFF	TGTGCCAGCAGCTTAGTCGGCGGAACCGGGGAGCTGTTTTTT
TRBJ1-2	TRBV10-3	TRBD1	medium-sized	CAISGPGQGPRGYTF	TGTGCCATCAGTGGACCGGGACAGGGGCCGCGAGGCTACACCTTC
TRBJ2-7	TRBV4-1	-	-	CASSQTTGGAYEQYF	TGCGCCAGCAGCCAAACGACAGGTGGAGCCTACGAGCAGTACTTC
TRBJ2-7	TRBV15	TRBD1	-	CATSAVGQAYEQYF	TGTGCCACCAGCGCCGTGGGACAGGCCTACGAGCAGTACTTC
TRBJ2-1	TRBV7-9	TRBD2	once	CASSAGLVNEQFF	TGTGCCAGCAGCGCGGGACTAGTCAATGAGCAGTTCTTC
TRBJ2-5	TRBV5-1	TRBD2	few	CASSGGTSGGAKETQYF	TGCGCCAGCAGCGGCGGGACTAGCGGGGGGGCAAAAGAGACCCAGTACTTC
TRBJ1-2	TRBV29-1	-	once	CSVDVYGGNGYTF	TGCAGCGTTGATGTATACGGGGGGAACGGCTACACCTTC
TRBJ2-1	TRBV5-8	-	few	CASSYSGYNEQFF	TGTGCCAGCAGCTATTCGGGGTACAATGAGCAGTTCTTC
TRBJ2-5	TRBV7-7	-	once	CASSPSLEAETQYF	TGTGCCAGCAGCCCCTCCCTTGAGGCGGAGACCCAGTACTTC
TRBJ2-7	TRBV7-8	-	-	CASSQRQSYEQYF	TGTGCCAGCAGCCAACGACAGAGTTACGAGCAGTACTTC
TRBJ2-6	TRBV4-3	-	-	CASSQGQLSGANVLTF	TGCGCCAGCAGCCAGGGGCAACTCTCTGGGGCCAACGTCCTGACTTTC
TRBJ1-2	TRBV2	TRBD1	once	CASSGQGSIYGYTF	TGTGCCAGCAGCGGACAGGGTTCGATCTATGGCTACACCTTC
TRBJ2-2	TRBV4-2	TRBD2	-	CASSQEGLAGAELFF	TGTGCCAGCAGCCAAGAGGGACTAGCGGGGGCGGAGCTGTTTTTT
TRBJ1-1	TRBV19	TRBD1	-	CASSMVDRENTEAFF	TGTGCCAGTAGTATGGTCGACAGGGAGAACACTGAAGCTTTCTTT
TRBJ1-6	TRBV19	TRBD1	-	CASSLTGGDYNSPLHF	TGTGCCAGTAGTCTTACAGGGGGCGACTATAATTCACCCCTCCACTTT
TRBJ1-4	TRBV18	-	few	CASSPRALNEKLFF	TGTGCCAGCTCACCACGCGCCTTAAATGAAAAACTGTTTTTT
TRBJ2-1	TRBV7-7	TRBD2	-	CASSLGLAGTGNEQFF	TGTGCCAGCAGCCTGGGACTAGCGGGGACAGGCAATGAGCAGTTCTTC
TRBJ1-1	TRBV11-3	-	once	CASSLNRRTEAFF	TGTGCCAGCAGCCTAAACAGGCGAACTGAAGCTTTCTTT
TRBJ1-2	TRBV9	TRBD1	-	CASGSSQGMNYGYTF	TGTGCCAGCGGATCATCACAGGGGATGAACTATGGCTACACCTTC
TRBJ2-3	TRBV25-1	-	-	CASRSGSRDTQYF	TGTGCCAGCAGGTCAGGGTCGCGGGATACGCAGTATTTT
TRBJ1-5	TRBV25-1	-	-	CASSDGQGWQPQHF	TGTGCCAGCAGTGACGGGCAGGGGTGGCAGCCCCAGCATTTT
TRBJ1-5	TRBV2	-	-	CASSVERSNQPQHF	TGTGCCAGCAGCGTGGAGAGGAGCAATCAGCCCCAGCATTTT
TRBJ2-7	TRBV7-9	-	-	CASSGTGSSYEQYF	TGTGCCAGCAGCGGCACAGGGAGCTCCTACGAGCAGTACTTC
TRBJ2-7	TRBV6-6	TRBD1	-	CASGQGSYEQYF	TGTGCCAGCGGACAGGGGTCCTACGAGCAGTACTTC
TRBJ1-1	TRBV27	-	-	CASSLTGKTEAFF	TGTGCCAGCAGTCTGACGGGGAAAACTGAAGCTTTCTTT
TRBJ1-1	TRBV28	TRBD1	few	CASILTGAGTEAFF	TGTGCCAGCATCTTAACAGGGGCGGGGACTGAAGCTTTCTTT
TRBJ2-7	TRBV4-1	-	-	CASSQVGQGSYEQYF	TGCGCCAGCAGCCAAGTGGGGCAGGGATCCTACGAGCAGTACTTC
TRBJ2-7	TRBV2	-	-	CAQEQGGSYEQYF	TGTGCCCAAGAACAGGGCGGATCCTACGAGCAGTACTTC
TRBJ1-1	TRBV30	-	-	CAWSVLRGFTEAFF	TGTGCCTGGAGTGTACTTCGGGGTTTCACTGAAGCTTTCTTT
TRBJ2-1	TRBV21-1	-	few	CASSKQGLTDNEQFF	TGTGCCAGCAGCAAGCAGGGTCTCACTGACAATGAGCAGTTCTTC
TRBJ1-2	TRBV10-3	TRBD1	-	CAISERDRESNYGYTF	TGTGCCATCAGTGAGAGGGACAGGGAGTCTAACTATGGCTACACCTTC
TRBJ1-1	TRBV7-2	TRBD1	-	CASSSTGTGWAEAFF	TGTGCCAGCAGCTCAACGGGGACAGGGTGGGCTGAAGCTTTCTTT
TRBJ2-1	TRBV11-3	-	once	CASSLRSEQFF	TGTGCCAGCAGCCTGCGGTCGGAGCAGTTCTTC
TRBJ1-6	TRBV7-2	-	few	CASSLAFNSPLHF	TGTGCCAGCAGCTTGGCCTTTAATTCACCCCTCCACTTT